This passage covers 21 T cell receptor beta chains from one sample sequenced in a study of shared clonotypes between healthy human individuals. Data came from immunoSEQ multiplex PCR; TCRdb stores just in-frame clones and leaves some out. Seen here are 950,000 to 1,300,000 clones, roughly 80% observed once, and the top ten hold approximately 1.3%. The sequenced sample consisted of memory CD4+ T cells sorted from blood. Subset noted: CD45RA-negative fraction. The source is a man between 18 and 35 years old in good health.

This clone was observed a single time. The J gene is TRBJ1-2, the V gene TRBV4-1; TRBD1 agrees at 7 bases. This CDR3 spans 15 amino acids. CDR1 is MGHRA and CDR2 is YSYEKL in the germline V gene. Trimming cost V 1 base and J 3 bases; bases outside gene matches: 5. The CDR3 region has the DNA TGCGCCAGCAGCCAAGGAATCGGGACAGACTATGGCTACACCTTC. Translation: CASSQGIGTDYGYTF.

This clone was seen more than once but under ten times. This chain connects TRBV2 to TRBJ2-7; D remains ambiguous. Germline V lookup: CDR1 SNHLY, CDR2 FYNNEI. There are 13 residues in the CDR3. V was cut by 7 bases and J by 7 bases, with 17 bases left in between. This CDR3 is CASTKDRFSEQYF. In DNA form, the CDR3 reads TGTGCCAGCACGAAGGATCGTTTCAGTGAGCAGTACTTC.

This clone was counted ten times or more. Other DNA sequences in the sample encode the same CDR3. The genes are TRBV6-5 and TRBJ1-1; D gene unclear. The ends were cut back, 7 bases at V and 5 bases at J, with 14 bases in the middle. CDR1 and CDR2 (germline): MNHEY, SVGAGI. The CDR3 runs 13 residues. Here the CDR3 DNA reads TGTGCCAGCATCACCCCCAGTGGAACTGAAGCTTTCTTT. Translating gives CASITPSGTEAFF.

This sequence joins TRBV9 and TRBJ2-3; D remains unclear. Germline CDR1 is SGDLS and CDR2 is YYNGEE. The CDR3 runs to 12 residues. The V and J ends lost 4 bases and 5 bases respectively, with 8 bases between them. This chain's CDR3 is CASSPQEDTQYF. The CDR3 nucleotides are TGTGCCAGCAGCCCTCAAGAAGATACGCAGTATTTT.

This clone was detected a few times. Other DNA sequences of this sample code for an identical CDR3. The J gene is TRBJ1-1, the V gene TRBV6-4; no firm D call. V shed 8 bases and J shed 1 base, with 11 bases lying between them. This CDR3 is built from 13 residues. The germline gives CDR1 MRHNA, CDR2 SNTAGT. The CDR3 reads CASSRERNTEAFF. DNA of the CDR3: TGTGCCAGCTCCCGGGAGCGGAACACTGAAGCTTTCTTT.

V and J are TRBV10-1 and TRBJ2-3; 10 bases are shared with TRBD1. Looked up from germline, CDR1 is WNHNN and CDR2 is SYGVQD (reference sequence). The trim removed 5 bases at V and 4 bases at J, leaving 3 bases unmatched. The CDR3 is made up of 14 amino acids. This CDR3 reads CASSRQGAADTQYF. The CDR3, as DNA: TGCGCCAGCAGTCGACAGGGGGCCGCAGATACGCAGTATTTT.

For the CDR3, the DNA is TGCGCCAGCAGCCAAACTAGCGGGGCGTTGAATACGCAGTATTTT. Encoded protein: CASSQTSGALNTQYF. The genes are TRBV5-1 and TRBJ2-3; 10 bases are shared with TRBD2. The CDR3 covers 15 residues. The J segment lost 7 bases and the V segment lost 4 bases, leaving 9 bases of the junction unmatched. Germline CDR1 SGHRS, CDR2 YFSETQ.

The J gene is TRBJ2-1, the V gene TRBV7-9, with 7 nucleotides matching TRBD1. The length of the CDR3 is 10 residues. Germline V lookup: CDR1 SEHNR, CDR2 FQNEAQ (reference sequence). The J segment lost 14 bases and the V segment lost 3 bases, leaving 1 base of the junction unmatched. The CDR3 DNA follows: TGTGCCAGCAGCTTGGACAGGAAGTTCTTC. It translates to CASSLDRKFF.

V gene TRBV10-3 combines with J gene TRBJ2-3, with TRBD2 matching 10 bases. The CDR3 runs 14 residues. The V gene's germline CDR1 is ENHRY and CDR2 SYGVKD. The V gene end was trimmed by 11 bases and the J gene end by 0 bases; junction bases not matched to a gene: 5. The CDR3 region has the DNA TGTGCCTCATTAGCGGGGGGCAGCACAGATACGCAGTATTTT. Encoded protein: CASLAGGSTDTQYF.

The chain recombines TRBV5-1 with TRBJ1-5; D gene ambiguous. The germline V and J ends were trimmed by 4 bases and 4 bases, with 12 bases remaining between them. CDR1 and CDR2 from the germline V gene are SGHRS and YFSETQ. The CDR3 spans 14 residues. CDR3 residues: CASSPEPGNQPQHF. In nucleotides, the CDR3 is TGCGCCAGCAGCCCCGAGCCGGGGAATCAGCCCCAGCATTTT.

The rearrangement links TRBV19 to TRBJ2-2; TRBD2 agrees at 10 bases. The CDR3 covers 15 residues. The germline CDR1 and CDR2 sequences are LNHDA and SQIVND (reference sequence). The junction had 3 bases not matched to a gene; V was cut back by 5 bases and J by 3 bases. The CDR3 sequence is CASSPLAGDTGELFF. The DNA of the CDR3 is TGTGCCAGTAGTCCCCTAGCGGGAGACACCGGGGAGCTGTTTTTT.

This clone appeared a few times. V usage is TRBV2 and J usage is TRBJ1-1; 9 nucleotides line up with TRBD1. Germline CDR1 SNHLY, CDR2 FYNNEI. Trimming removed 5 bases from V and 4 bases from J; junction bases left unmatched: 5. The CDR3 covers 14 residues. The CDR3 loop is CASSLDRGSTEAFF. The CDR3 coding sequence is TGTGCCAGCAGTTTGGACAGGGGAAGCACTGAAGCTTTCTTT.

This CDR3 reads CAISTRAGVGEQFF. CDR3 sequence (DNA): TGTGCCATCAGTACCCGGGCGGGGGTAGGTGAGCAGTTCTTC. The rearrangement uses TRBV10-3 and TRBJ2-1; 7 positions agree with TRBD2. The CDR3 length is 14 residues. The trim removed 5 bases at V and 9 bases at J, leaving 10 bases unmatched. Germline V gives CDR1 ENHRY, CDR2 SYGVKD.

This chain connects TRBV15 to TRBJ2-2; D not certain. The CDR3 totals 12 residues. Per germline, CDR1 LNHNV and CDR2 YYDKDF (reference sequence). Between the trimmed V and J ends, which lost 6 bases and 1 base, there was a span of 3 bases. In DNA, the CDR3 is TGTGCCACCAGTCAGAACACCGGGGAGCTGTTTTTT. This codes for CATSQNTGELFF.

The chain is built from TRBV6-6 and TRBJ1-4, with 8 bases fitting TRBD1. V lost 2 bases, J lost 4 bases, and 3 bases stayed unmatched. The CDR3 runs 15 residues. Germline CDR1 MNHNY, CDR2 SVGAGI (reference sequence). The CDR3 loop reads CASSYRTGNNEKLFF. Here the CDR3 DNA reads TGTGCCAGCAGTTACCGGACAGGGAATAATGAAAAACTGTTTTTT.

The rearrangement links TRBV11-3 to TRBJ2-1; no reliable D call. Per the germline V gene, CDR1 is SGHNT and CDR2 is YENEEA. Trimming took 5 bases from V and 9 from J, leaving 8 bases between them. This CDR3 region has 11 residues. Here the CDR3 reads CASSAYGEQFF. The CDR3 nucleotides are TGTGCCAGCAGCGCTTACGGTGAGCAGTTCTTC. Using reference TRBV11-3 and TRBJ2-1 for the parts outside the CDR3, the full variable domain is EAGVVQSPRYKIIEKKQPVAFWCNPISGHNTLYWYLQNLGQGPELLIRYENEEAVDDSQLPKDRFSAERLKGVDSTLKIQPAELGDSAVYLCASSAYGEQFFGPGTRLTVL.

The chain is built from TRBV6-5 and TRBJ2-7; no firm D call. CDR1 is MNHEY and CDR2 is SVGAGI in the germline V gene. The CDR3 totals 15 residues. Trimming removed 0 bases at V and 2 bases at J, with 11 bases between. CDR3 loop: CASSYSSGFTYEQYF. CDR3 sequence (DNA): TGTGCCAGCAGTTACTCGAGTGGCTTCACCTACGAGCAGTACTTC.

The chain links TRBV28 to TRBJ2-7; TRBD1 aligns across 7 bases. CDR1 and CDR2 from the germline V gene are MDHEN and SYDVKM. The V segment lost 6 bases and the J segment 1 base; nucleotides outside the gene matches: 6. CDR3 size: 14 residues. In DNA form, the CDR3 reads TGTGCCAGCAGATACAGGGGTTTGTCCTACGAGCAGTACTTC. Protein product: CASRYRGLSYEQYF.

Remarks on this clone: This CDR3 is also generated by other DNA sequences in the sample. The CDR3 protein is CASSLGGQETQYF. The CDR3 nucleotides are TGTGCCAGCAGCTTAGGGGGGCAAGAGACCCAGTACTTC. V and J are TRBV7-2 and TRBJ2-5; D is possibly TRBD1 or TRBD2 (5 bases each). The V end was cut by 1 base, the J end by 2 bases, with 5 bases between. The CDR3 extends over 13 amino acids. CDR1 and CDR2 from the germline V gene are SGHTA and FQGNSA. Together with reference TRBV7-2 and TRBJ2-5, the CDR3 gives the full variable domain: GAGVSQSPSNKVTEKGKDVELRCDPISGHTALYWYRQSLGQGLEFLIYFQGNSAPDKSGLPSDRFSAERTGGSVSTLTIQRTQQEDSAVYLCASSLGGQETQYFGPGTRLLVL.

The V call is TRBV2, the J call TRBJ1-3; TRBD1 agrees at 8 bases. Trimming took 2 bases from V and 3 from J; bases not matched to a gene: 6. Per germline, CDR1 SNHLY and CDR2 FYNNEI. The CDR3 is 16 amino acids. DNA of the CDR3: TGTGCCAGCAGTGAAAGCGACAGGGGAGGTGGAAACACCATATATTTT. Translation gives CASSESDRGGGNTIYF.

This clone has more than one count but fewer than ten. V gene TRBV6-5 combines with J gene TRBJ1-4; D remains unclear. V gave up 6 bases and J gave up 6 bases, with 11 bases separating them. Germline V gives CDR1 MNHEY, CDR2 SVGAGI. This CDR3 is 13 amino acids long. CDR3 sequence (DNA): TGTGCCAGCAGGCGGGGAGGAGATGAAAAACTGTTTTTT. It specifies CASRRGGDEKLFF.